A selection of T cell receptor beta chains follows, all from one sample in a study of shared clonotypes between healthy human individuals. This table comes from immunoSEQ multiplex PCR, and its TCRdb copy is limited to in-frame clones, with some not included. The sample lists about 2 million clones; about 95% were seen once. Sequenced input: naive CD8+ T cells sorted from blood. The receptors derive from a man aged 18 to 29 in good health. Both conserved end residues are part of each CDR3. A D gene is named only where the DNA matches it firmly. Rows may omit the clone size; those that give it use once, few, many or a size class.

D gene	J gene	V gene	clone size	CDR3 DNA	CDR3 protein
TRBD2	TRBJ2-1	TRBV4-2	NA	TGTGCCAGCAGCACACCGGGACTAGCGGTAGACAATGAGCAGTTCTTC	CASSTPGLAVDNEQFF
NA	TRBJ2-2	TRBV14	NA	TGTGCCAGCAGCCAAGAGGGCACCGGGGAGCTGTTTTTT	CASSQEGTGELFF
TRBD2	TRBJ2-1	TRBV4-1	NA	TGCGCCAGCAACCTTCTAGCGGGGGGTTCCTACAATGAGCAGTTCTTC	CASNLLAGGSYNEQFF
NA	TRBJ1-5	TRBV4-3	few	TGCGCCAGCAGCACGGGACGGGGTCAGCCCCAGCATTTT	CASSTGRGQPQHF
NA	TRBJ2-3	TRBV9	once	TGTGCCAGCAGCGTAGACCCGGGGTTGGAGGGAGTAAGGACAGATACGCAGTATTTT	CASSVDPGLEGVRTDTQYF
TRBD2	TRBJ2-3	TRBV10-2	once	TGCGCCATAGGACTAGCGGGGGGGACAGATACGCAGTATTTT	CAIGLAGGTDTQYF
NA	TRBJ2-1	TRBV5-1	once	TGCGCCAGCAGCTTGTTTCGGGGTTCCAATGAGCAGTTCTTC	CASSLFRGSNEQFF
NA	TRBJ2-7	TRBV10-2	NA	TGCGCCAGCATTGAAGGAACACCAGGTTACGAGCAGTACTTC	CASIEGTPGYEQYF
NA	TRBJ2-7	TRBV28	NA	TGTGCCAGCAGTTCTCGGGGTGCCTACTACGAGCAGTACTTC	CASSSRGAYYEQYF
NA	TRBJ1-4	TRBV7-8	NA	TGTGCCAGCAGCTTAGCCCCCCAGGGTATAGAGGAAAAACTGTTTTTT	CASSLAPQGIEEKLFF
TRBD2	TRBJ2-7	TRBV9	NA	TGTGCCAGCAGCGTCGGGACTAGCGACTCCTACGAGCAGTACTTC	CASSVGTSDSYEQYF
TRBD1	TRBJ1-6	TRBV13	few	TGTGCCAGCAGCCTCGACAGGGTGAATTCACCCCTCCACTTT	CASSLDRVNSPLHF
NA	TRBJ1-5	TRBV6-1	NA	TGTGCCAGCAGTGAATGGACAAACAATCAGCCCCAGCATTTT	CASSEWTNNQPQHF
NA	TRBJ1-1	TRBV5-1	NA	TGCGCCAGCAGCCCCGAGCAGGGGCCCACTGAAGCTTTCTTT	CASSPEQGPTEAFF
NA	TRBJ2-7	TRBV15	NA	TGTGCCACCAGCAGTGGCTATGAGTCGCACGAGCAGTACTTC	CATSSGYESHEQYF
NA	TRBJ1-2	TRBV27	NA	TGTGCCAGCAGTTTACAATCGGGCTATGGCTACACCTTC	CASSLQSGYGYTF